This TCR beta chain came from a study of blood T cell repertoires in COVID-19. Study-level information: The United States, Italy and Spain supplied acute and convalescent COVID-19 samples. T cells, B-cell-depleted T cells, or PBMCs provided the cDNA or gDNA that served as material.

In the original workflow: Reference gene primers were amplified, and this amplification served to estimate nucleated cell counts. TCRdb keeps only in-frame clones here, not all; method: immunoSEQ multiplex PCR. D and trimming were read from the DNA, whereas the V and J calls and clone size are those reported in that table. The sample consists of 650,000 to 800,000 clones, more than 80% of them appearing once. The CDR3 extends over 13 amino acids. The ends lost 5 bases at V and 8 bases at J; junction bases unmatched: 6. This clone was counted only a few times. V and J are TRBV12-3 or TRBV12-4 and TRBJ1-2; 9 nucleotides line up with TRBD1. The sequencing input was peripheral blood. This receptor was obtained from a young woman with acute or convalescent COVID-19. CDR3 DNA: TGTGCCAGCAGTGAACAGGGGGCGGGCGGCTACACCTTC. Translating it yields CASSEQGAGGYTF.